The T cell receptor (beta chain) under discussion was sequenced for a study of blood T cell repertoires in COVID-19 (dated by TCRdb to the early 2020s). Looking at the study overall: Collaborator samples came from the United States, Italy and Spain and covered acute and convalescent phases of COVID-19. The prospective study material was composed of cDNA or gDNA derived from T cells, B-cell-depleted T cells, or PBMCs. The dataset comprised deeply sampled blood TCRbeta repertoires from subjects exposed to, actively infected with, or recovered from COVID-19. A freely available public database, intended as a resource for researchers studying the immune response to SARS-CoV-2, is where the repertoires were released. The samples were drawn from two sources: the first 160 participants of the ongoing ImmuneRACE study, and fewer than 1,500 subjects contributed by 6 global collaborators. The sample metadata nearly always contained a de-identified subject ID, COVID-19 status, age in years and sex. Where HLA class I and class II types were available, the types were taken from metadata supplied by the sample provider, not from assay-based typing. The full study reports these points: Clinical and demographic metadata were provided uncurated, with the amount varying by source and participant.

The germline V gene (reference sequence) yields LNHDA for CDR1 and SQIVND for CDR2. From the cysteine through the phenylalanine, the CDR3 covers 12 amino acids. The read is trimmed to its CDR3 DNA, 36 bases read in frame from base 1. V and J are truncated by 8 bases and 1 base respectively, leaving an intervening sequence of 8 bases. A remark on this clone: Its recognized antigen is unknown. No base quality values were provided; no much bigger clone lies one nucleotide off.

Participants in the prospective study were enrolled through a virtual design, were aged about 18 to 100 years, and lived in approximately 25 United States geographic areas. In the prospective study, participants were assigned to cohorts based on the clinical history participants reported in a screening survey and a study questionnaire. Exposed participants had been in contact with someone with a PCR-confirmed or clinician-diagnosed COVID-19 case within 2 weeks of study entry. Mobile phlebotomists in the prospective study collected whole blood, serum and a nasopharyngeal or oropharyngeal swab from every participant. Prospective study participants could optionally give additional blood draws and questionnaires over an approximately two-month period. Prospective study blood samples were shipped either frozen or at room temperature before DNA extraction. The immunoSEQ Assay, a bias-controlled multiplex PCR, was used to amplify TCRbeta CDR3 regions from genomic DNA. On the study's bioinformatics: Nucleated cell counts per sample were estimated from amplification of reference gene primers within the assay. To quantify the absolute abundance of each unique TCRbeta CDR3 rearrangement, sequence reads were collapsed and filtered. For each sample, productive Simpson clonality was calculated as the square root of Simpson's diversity index across productive rearrangements. The clones in this table, taken by TCRdb from immuneACCESS, are in-frame only. Not every clone is retained; where verified, under half of the shortfall comes from an unresolved V gene, and the cause of the rest is unknown. D and trimming were read from the DNA, whereas the V and J calls and clone size are those reported in that table. Present in this sample are 250,000 to 300,000 clones, roughly 81% of which were seen just once. The top ten hold about 6.9% of the sample.

The chain is encoded by TRBV19 joined to TRBJ1-1; no D segment can be confidently identified. This receptor was taken from a woman between 45 and 60 years old who had been exposed to COVID-19. The sequenced sample was PBMCs or T cells enriched from blood (not recorded which). The sequenced DNA is TGTGCCAGTGAGTCAAAGAACACTGAAGCTTTCTTT. Its coded protein is CASESKNTEAFF.